This record concerns one T cell receptor (beta chain) sequence. Its target is not known. Produced via immunoSEQ multiplex PCR; TCRdb's table is partial and in-frame only. This table has over 2 million clones, 85% to 95% appearing once. The sample belongs to a study of shared clonotypes between healthy human individuals. Study-wide results and caveats: Only blood samples were collected, and tissue repertoires likely differ.

This CDR3 is built from 15 residues. V dropped 5 bases and J dropped 1; count of bases not matched to a gene: 6. The germline CDR1 and CDR2 sequences are KGHSH and LQKENI. The sequence derives from a man younger than 35 in good health. Some clones in this sample may be carry-over from other donors' samples. Sequenced: naive CD4+ T cells from PBMCs. This sample's subset: CD45RA+ positively selected. The chain is built from TRBV18 and TRBJ1-1; 8 bases are shared with TRBD1. In nucleotides, the CDR3 is TGTGCCAGCTCAGGACAGGGCCCCACGAACACTGAAGCTTTCTTT. Its translation: CASSGQGPTNTEAFF.